A selection of T cell receptor beta chains follows, all from one sample in a study of blood T cell repertoires in COVID-19. The table came from immunoSEQ multiplex PCR; TCRdb's copy has only in-frame clones and leaves some out. The data contain about 360,000 clones, 88% of them seen just once; the ten biggest clones take up approximately 2.1%. Specimen: PBMCs or T cells enriched from blood (not recorded which). These receptors were collected from a woman aged 35 to 49 with acute COVID-19. CDR3s leave out the opening cysteine and the closing phenylalanine or tryptophan. Clone size appears in some rows only: once, few, many, or a class for an expanded clone.

j_gene	v_gene	abundance	CDR3aa
TRBJ1-1	TRBV30	-	AWIWGGVNTEAF
TRBJ1-6	TRBV12-5	-	ASGLTGSSSPLH
TRBJ1-1	TRBV2	-	ASRTDRGRTEAF
TRBJ2-7	TRBV9	-	ASTLESAPPYEQY
TRBJ1-5	TRBV10-2	-	ASSSGLNQPQH
TRBJ1-3	TRBV5-1	-	ASSSQGTDSGNTIY
TRBJ2-1	TRBV6-5	-	ASKPGLALNEQF
TRBJ2-3	TRBV15	-	ATSGASGTYTQY
TRBJ1-2	TRBV5-6	-	ASSLDPRHYGYT
TRBJ1-1	TRBV15	few	ATSREGGGGTEAF
TRBJ1-1	TRBV5-1	-	ASSLVAGKGTEAF
TRBJ2-3	TRBV29-1	-	SARSAGGSDTQY
TRBJ1-5	TRBV9	-	ASSVVGRGGQPQH
TRBJ2-1	TRBV4-2	once	ASSQEGLGSYNEQF
TRBJ2-1	TRBV6-5	-	ASMGLGGRGEQF
TRBJ1-4	TRBV19	-	ASSNRGVNEKLF
TRBJ1-2	TRBV27	-	ASSLSYSRGYT
TRBJ2-2	TRBV5-1	-	ASSPRLSSTGELF
TRBJ2-1	TRBV7-8	few	ASSPPRGEQF
TRBJ2-7	TRBV7-6	-	ASSLSSSGSYEQY
TRBJ2-3	TRBV19	-	ASSKDRGRTDTQY
TRBJ2-5	TRBV6-5	-	ASSSPGGGSRTQY
TRBJ1-5	TRBV15	-	ATSRAGTSSNQPQH
TRBJ2-7	TRBV5-1	-	ASSSGTGEYEQY
TRBJ2-3	TRBV20-1	-	SASRRGLAGTDTQY
TRBJ2-5	TRBV7-9	-	ASSRLPQETQY
TRBJ1-2	TRBV11-3	-	ASSLGRGYGYT
TRBJ1-6	TRBV11-3	-	ASSATGGSPLH
TRBJ2-1	TRBV11-2	-	ASDAGGGADKQF
TRBJ2-2	TRBV10-1	few	ASSVVSGGTGELF